This entry features one T cell receptor (beta chain) sequence. The CDR3 is 16 residues long. Germline V lookup: CDR1 ENHRY, CDR2 SYGVKD. J lost 1 base, V lost 8 bases, and 11 bases had no gene match. Some clones are missing from TCRdb's copy, which holds only in-frame ones; the method was immunoSEQ multiplex PCR. Found here are about 120,000 clones, under 80% of them singletons; the top ten hold 2% to 3%. The sample belongs to a study of blood T cell repertoires in COVID-19. About the research overall: The origin of the acute and convalescent COVID-19 samples was the United States, Italy and Spain. The analysed material was cDNA or gDNA that came from T cells, B-cell-depleted T cells, or PBMCs.

The TCR sequence derives from a man aged 45-65 years with acute or convalescent COVID-19. The sequencing input was peripheral blood. This chain connects TRBV10-3 to TRBJ2-7, with 10 bases fitting TRBD2. CDR3 residues: CAIQQTRTSGSYEQYF. The CDR3 DNA reads as TGTGCCATCCAGCAGACCCGGACTAGCGGTTCCTACGAGCAGTACTTC.